This T cell receptor beta chain was identified during a study of cytotoxic CD8 clonotypes in ibrutinib-treated CLL (dated by TCRdb to the early 2020s). Context from the whole study: The cohort included around 15 treatment-naive and about a dozen relapsed/refractory patients; 17 to 18 were IGHV unmutated. Responses were partial in roughly 24 patients and complete in 2; after median 68 months follow-up, roughly 14 stayed in remission and 12 progressed. Response samples were obtained after a median of approximately 12 months of treatment, with a range of roughly 6 to 40 months. Samples averaged approximately 260,000 productive templates and about 94,000 productive rearrangements. Longitudinal samples were obtainable from 26 of the 86 participants in the trial. Cryopreserved peripheral blood mononuclear cells were collected before treatment, at response, and at either disease progression or sustained remission. Every sample from remission and from progressive disease was obtained while the patients were still on ibrutinib. Overall results and qualifications from the work: Lymph node repertoires were not examined, and the timing of sampling was not matched between patients in sustained remission and those whose disease progressed. Public clonotypes were rare and either shrank or stayed stable during treatment, and the rise in clonality at ibrutinib response reflected expansion of private clonotypes. At baseline, clonality was higher than in age-matched healthy donors and showed a strong correlation with circulating CD8+ T-cell counts. An increase in clonality was observed at ibrutinib response, with clonality remaining stable during sustained remission and falling back toward baseline at progression.

A MiSeq instrument was used for deep resolution sequencing, which targeted depths ranging from 1 in 1 million up to 1 in 200,000 T cells, with coverage averaging 10x for each clonotype. TCR beta libraries were generated with the immunoSEQ hsTCRB Kit. The paper's data handling went like this. ImmunoSEQ Data Assistant and ImmunoSEQ Analyzer were used for data analysis, and V, D and J genes were assigned according to IMGT definitions. Clonality, which ranges from 0 to 1, was calculated as one minus the normalized Shannon entropy of productive rearrangement frequencies. Only overrepresented clonotypes making up at least 0.05% of each patient's repertoire were included in the public clonotype analysis. Repertoires from more than ten age-matched healthy donors in immuneACCESS were used as clonality controls. Here the immuneACCESS table is served through TCRdb, limited to in-frame sequences with V and J called. Missing clones are a known gap in these copies; in checked studies unresolved V genes cover under half, and the rest lacks a known reason. The V and J calls and clone size are taken from that table; D and trimming were inferred from the DNA. The sample data list about 140,000 clones, and approximately 77% of these were observed just once. Less than 30% of the sample rests with the top ten.

As concerns this clone: The antigen it binds to is not known. Base quality data are lacking; no much larger clone is found one base away.

Reading the label with the study, this specimen's time point is: eleven to twelve months on ibrutinib. For TCR beta library preparation, roughly 2 micrograms of genomic DNA were extracted from the cryopreserved PBMCs. Longitudinal blood samples from CLL patients on ibrutinib monotherapy were analyzed using high-throughput TCR beta sequencing. The patients were enrolled in a single-center, open-label phase 2 trial of ibrutinib monotherapy. Here V drops 0 bases and J drops 10 bases, and the junction holds 3 bases not matched to any gene. The CDR3 goes from the cysteine to the phenylalanine over 12 residues. The CDR3 DNA has 36 bases and is translated from base 1. The germline V gene gives CDR1 as SGHRS and CDR2 as YFSETQ.

The sequences come from PBMCs, collected after 12 months of ibrutinib treatment. This TCR was sampled from a human donor with chronic lymphocytic leukemia. The rearranged chain carries TRBV5-1 and TRBJ1-2; TRBD1 agrees with 7 junctional bases. The base sequence is TGCGCCAGCAGCTTGGGACAGGGCCTCTACACCTTC. It translates to CASSLGQGLYTF.